This T cell receptor beta chain stems from a study of cytotoxic CD8 clonotypes in ibrutinib-treated CLL. Study overall: Once patients had received a median around 12 months of treatment, range 6 to 36, response samples were obtained.

Study results and caveats: Public clonotypes (which were uncommon) either contracted or remained stable on treatment.

The sample holds one count of this clone. Its specificity is unknown. The V end was cut by 0 bases, the J end by 4 bases, with 13 bases between. CDR1 and CDR2 from the germline V gene are SGHRS and YFSETQ. The CDR3 is 15 residues long. The repertoire was sequenced with immunoSEQ multiplex PCR; TCRdb's copy has only in-frame clones and lacks some. The repertoire includes around 310,000 clones, roughly 79% of them detected once, and 5% to 7% sits in the top ten. The material sequenced was PBMCs, taken before ibrutinib treatment. V gene TRBV5-1 combines with J gene TRBJ1-1; no clear D. The TCR sequence derives from a human donor with chronic lymphocytic leukemia. The CDR3 sequence is CASSLGNAQATEAFF. The CDR3 region has the DNA TGCGCCAGCAGCTTGGGTAACGCGCAGGCCACTGAAGCTTTCTTT.